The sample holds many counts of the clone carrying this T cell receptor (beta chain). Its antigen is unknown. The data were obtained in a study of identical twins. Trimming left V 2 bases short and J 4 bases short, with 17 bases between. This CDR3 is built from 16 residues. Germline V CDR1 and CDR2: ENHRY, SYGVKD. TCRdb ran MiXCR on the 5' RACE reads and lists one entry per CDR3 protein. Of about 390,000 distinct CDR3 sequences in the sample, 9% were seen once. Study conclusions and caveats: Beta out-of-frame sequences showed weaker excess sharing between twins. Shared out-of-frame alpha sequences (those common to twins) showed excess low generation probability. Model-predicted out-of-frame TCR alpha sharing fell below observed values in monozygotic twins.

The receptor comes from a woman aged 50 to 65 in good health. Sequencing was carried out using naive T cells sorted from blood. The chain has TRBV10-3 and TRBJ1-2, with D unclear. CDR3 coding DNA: TGTGCCATCAGTGAGGAACCCCAGGCGCGAGTCTATGGCTACACCTTC. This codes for CAISEEPQARVYGYTF.